One sample yielded the 22 T cell receptor beta chains listed below, sequenced in a study of T cell clonality in common variable immunodeficiency. Sequencing used immunoSEQ multiplex PCR; TCRdb keeps in-frame clones, though not all of them. The record shows about 42,000 clones for this sample, with no singletons present. The sequenced material came from peripheral blood mononuclear cells. The receptors originated from a person between 18 and 75 years old in good health.

This clone was recorded many times. The sequenced fragment ends 3 residues before the CDR3 boundary, so the rest is inferred from the germline J gene. J is TRBJ1-2 and V is TRBV5-1, with a weak D call TRBD1 (6 bases). The CDR3 is 12 amino acids. Trimming shortened V by 4 bases and J by 5 bases, and 9 bases separated the two germline ends. Germline CDR1 is SGHRS and CDR2 is YFSETQ. Here the CDR3 reads CASSQDRYGYTF. The CDR3 bases that were read are TGCGCCAGCAGCCAGGACAGATATGGC.

This clone was seen repeatedly, ten times or more. The read terminates 3 residues before the CDR3 end, so the remaining end is supplied by the germline J gene. The rearrangement links TRBV5-4 to TRBJ2-7; a possible D gene is TRBD1 (7 bases). The CDR3 totals 16 residues. The germline V gene has CDR1 SGHNT and CDR2 YYREEE (reference sequence). V was pared by 1 base and J by 0 bases, with 14 bases between. The DNA read from the CDR3 is TGTGCCAGCAGCTTGCCACAGGGGACTTCCTCCTACGAG. Translated, it gives CASSLPQGTSSYE. From start to end, the CDR3 is CASSLPQGTSSYEQYF.

This clone was recorded many times. The read ends 3 residues early relative to the CDR3; the germline J gene fills the gap. This sequence joins TRBV19 and TRBJ2-2; 9 bases agree with TRBD1. The CDR3 is made up of 19 amino acids. V was pared by 3 bases and J by 0 bases, with 11 bases of the junction left unmatched. Germline V CDR1 and CDR2: LNHDA, SQIVND (reference sequence). The DNA read from the CDR3 is TGTGCCAGTAGTATGAACAGGGGGCTGGTGAGCTCGAACACCGGGGAG. This translates into CASSMNRGLVSSNTGE. The whole CDR3 protein is CASSMNRGLVSSNTGELFF.

This clone occurred many times. The CDR3 protein is CASSAREGTEAFF. The DNA read from the CDR3 is TGTGCCAGCAGTGCCAGGGAGGGGACTGAA. This chain joins TRBV6-1 and TRBJ1-1; the D gene is possibly TRBD1 (5 bases). The read stops 3 residues short of the end of the CDR3; the missing end is completed from the germline J gene. Germline values: CDR1 MNHNS, CDR2 SASEGT. The CDR3 runs to 13 residues. Trimming cost V 4 bases and J 5 bases, with 11 bases left between them.

The table lists this clone with many counts. The read ends 3 residues early relative to the CDR3; the germline J gene fills the gap. The rearrangement links TRBV6-1 to TRBJ1-1; D gene uncertain. The CDR3 covers 13 residues. Trimming stripped 4 bases from V and 0 bases from J, with 6 bases between. Per the germline V gene, CDR1 is MNHNS and CDR2 is SASEGT. The part of the CDR3 DNA that was read is TGTGCCAGCAGTGCTGTCCTGAACACTGAA. Protein sequence: CASSAVLNTE. The full CDR3 sequence reads CASSAVLNTEAFF.

This clone has at least ten counts. The read ends 3 residues shy of where the CDR3 ends; the end is completed using the germline J gene. V is TRBV7-3 and J is TRBJ2-6; tentatively, D is TRBD1 (6 bases). V was cut by 5 bases and J by 1 base, with 9 bases left in between. This CDR3 comprises 15 residues. Looked up from germline, CDR1 is SGHTA and CDR2 is FQGTGA. The part of the CDR3 DNA that was read is TGTGCCAGCAGCGCAGGGGTATCTGGGGCCAACGTC. The encoded protein is CASSAGVSGANV. The entire CDR3 protein is CASSAGVSGANVLTF.

This clone appeared many times. Coverage ceases 3 residues before the CDR3 finishes, and the germline J gene fills in the end. The rearrangement links TRBV5-1 to TRBJ2-3; TRBD2 matches 15 bases. CDR1 SGHRS and CDR2 YFSETQ come from the germline V gene. CDR3 length equals 18 residues. V was clipped by 0 bases and J by 3 bases; unmatched bases: 5. CDR3 residues: CASSLAGLAGGRTDTQYF. The CDR3 DNA, read in part, is TGCGCCAGCAGCTTGGCCGGACTAGCGGGGGGGAGAACAGATACG. Based on the CDR3 plus reference TRBV5-1 and TRBJ2-3, the full variable domain is KAGVTQTPRYLIKTRGQQVTLSCSPISGHRSVSWYQQTPGQGLQFLFEYFSETQRNKGNFPGRFSGRQFSNSRSEMNVSTLELGDSALYLCASSLAGLAGGRTDTQYFGPGTRLTVL.

This clone was counted a few times. Read sequence stops 3 residues before the CDR3 end, and the germline J gene provides the missing end. The rearrangement links TRBV10-2 to TRBJ2-3; TRBD2 is a possible D gene (6 bases). The germline V and J ends were trimmed by 2 bases and 6 bases, with 12 bases remaining between them. The CDR3 has 14 amino acids. The germline CDR1 and CDR2 sequences are WSHSY and SAAADI. The DNA read from the CDR3 is TGCGCCAGCAGTGAGGCACGGACTACTGATACG. It yields the protein CASSEARTTDT. The entire CDR3 reads CASSEARTTDTQYF.

The table lists this clone with a few counts. From the germline J gene comes the end of the CDR3, since the read stops 3 residues before it. V is TRBV5-1 and J is TRBJ1-1, with D possibly being TRBD1 (6 bases). The CDR3 totals 14 residues. Per the germline V gene, CDR1 is SGHRS and CDR2 is YFSETQ. The V gene lost 2 bases and the J gene lost 5 bases, with 13 bases spanning the gap. The sequenced part of the CDR3 DNA is TGCGCCAGCAGCTTTCCGGACAGCCGAACTGAA. Encoded protein: CASSFPDSRTE. The full-length CDR3 reads as CASSFPDSRTEAFF.

This clone came up many times. The read ends 3 residues shy of where the CDR3 ends; the end is completed using the germline J gene. The rearrangement joins TRBV19 to TRBJ1-4; no clear D. The V and J ends lost 5 bases and 2 bases respectively, with 9 bases between them. The CDR3 spans 14 residues. Germline CDR1 LNHDA, CDR2 SQIVND (reference sequence). CDR3 bases read: TGTGCCAGTAGTCAGAGTTTGACTAATGAAAAA. Translated, it gives CASSQSLTNEK. The entire CDR3 protein reads CASSQSLTNEKLFF.

This clone showed up many times. The read falls 3 residues short of the CDR3 end, and the missing part is taken from the germline J gene. The chain is built from TRBV6-1 and TRBJ1-5; D remains unclear. Trimming pared 2 bases from V and 5 bases from J, leaving 10 bases between. This CDR3 contains 14 residues. From germline, CDR1 is MNHNS and CDR2 SASEGT. This chain's CDR3 is CASSENPVDQPQHF. The DNA read from the CDR3 is TGTGCCAGCAGTGAAAATCCAGTGGATCAGCCC.

In its sample, this clone was seen many times. The read gets to within 3 residues of the CDR3 end, and the germline J gene fills in the rest. V usage is TRBV20-1 and J usage is TRBJ1-5; 7 bases are shared with TRBD1. Trimming took 3 bases from V and 3 from J; bases not matched to a gene: 2. The CDR3 extends over 13 amino acids. The germline V gene encodes CDR1 DFQATT and CDR2 SNEGSKA (reference sequence). Here the CDR3 reads CSASRGLNQPQHF. The covered CDR3 bases are TGCAGTGCTAGTAGGGGGCTCAATCAGCCC.

In this sample, this clone turned up many times. CDR3 bases read: TGTGCCAGCAGGGAGGACAGTCTTAGAGGAAACACC. It translates to CASREDSLRGNT. The whole CDR3 reads CASREDSLRGNTIYF. The chain is built from TRBV12-3 or TRBV12-4 and TRBJ1-3; tentatively, D is TRBD1 (6 bases). The read halts 3 residues ahead of the CDR3 end, with the missing end drawn from the germline J gene. V was cut by 6 bases and J by 4 bases, with 16 bases left in between. The CDR3 is made up of 15 amino acids.

The table lists this clone with many counts. The read is 3 residues too short to cover the CDR3 end, so that end is filled in from the germline J gene. This chain links TRBV4-1 with TRBJ1-1; 8 nucleotides align to TRBD1. Germline V gene sequence: CDR1 MGHRA, CDR2 YSYEKL. V shed 5 bases, J shed 7 bases, and the junction held 6 bases outside the gene matches. CDR3 length: 13 residues. The sequenced CDR3 bases are TGCGCCAGCAGCGAGGGACAGGCCCTTGAA. Amino acids: CASSEGQALE. The full-length CDR3 reads as CASSEGQALEAFF.

On this clone itself: Sequencing ends 3 residues short of the CDR3 end; the germline J gene provides the rest. The V call is TRBV5-1, the J call TRBJ2-1, with TRBD2 matching over 9 bases. The CDR3 runs 16 residues. The V segment lost 0 bases and the J segment 8 bases; nucleotides outside the gene matches: 9. The germline V gene has CDR1 SGHRS and CDR2 YFSETQ. The CDR3 loop is CASSLGLAGEWDEQFF. The CDR3 DNA, read in part, is TGCGCCAGCAGCTTGGGGTTAGCGGGGGAATGGGATGAG.

The table lists this clone with a few counts. From the germline J gene comes the end of the CDR3, since the read stops 3 residues before it. The rearrangement uses TRBV7-9 and TRBJ2-3, with 8 bases that match TRBD2. The J segment lost 3 bases and the V segment lost 6 bases, leaving 8 bases of the junction unmatched. CDR1 SEHNR and CDR2 FQNEAQ come from the germline V gene (reference sequence). The CDR3 totals 15 residues. The CDR3 spells CASSSAGGRTDTQYF. The covered CDR3 bases are TGTGCCAGCAGTTCCGCGGGGGGCCGGACAGATACG.

For this clone: The observed sequence ends 3 residues before the CDR3 terminus, with the missing tail filled in from the germline J gene. The chain is built from TRBV5-6 and TRBJ2-7; D possibly corresponds to TRBD1 (5 bases). Germline V lookup: CDR1 SGHDT, CDR2 YYEEEE. Trimming took 3 bases from V and 4 from J, leaving 14 bases between them. The CDR3 sequence is 14 residues long. The covered CDR3 bases are TGTGCCAGCAGCTCCCAGGCAGGGTGGTACGAG. This codes for CASSSQAGWYE. The entire CDR3 protein reads CASSSQAGWYEQYF.

This clone occurred many times. The read ends 3 residues before the CDR3 terminus; that terminus is restored from the germline J gene. The chain links TRBV4-2 to TRBJ2-6; TRBD2 matches at 7 bases. V dropped 4 bases and J dropped 3; count of bases not matched to a gene: 9. CDR1 LGHNA and CDR2 YNFKEQ come from the germline V gene. CDR3 length equals 17 residues. The sequenced part of the CDR3 DNA is TGTGCCAGCAGCCCGAACGCGGGGGTCGTTGGGGCCAACGTC. It is translated as CASSPNAGVVGANV. The whole CDR3 sequence is CASSPNAGVVGANVLTF.

In this sample, this clone turned up many times. Read data end 3 residues before the CDR3 end; the end is taken from the germline J gene. The gene calls are TRBV19 and TRBJ1-5, with a possible D match to TRBD1 (5 bases). The CDR3 extends over 13 amino acids. With 5 bases removed from V and 6 bases from J, the gap between germline ends came to 11 bases. Germline V lookup: CDR1 LNHDA, CDR2 SQIVND (reference sequence). This CDR3 is CASSARVGQPQHF. The DNA read from the CDR3 is TGTGCCAGTAGTGCCAGGGTAGGTCAGCCC.

This clone was detected a few times. The CDR3 end is not reached by the read, which stops 3 residues before it; the germline J gene fills it in. The J gene is TRBJ2-3, the V gene TRBV18, with TRBD2 matching 12 bases. The germline V gene encodes CDR1 KGHSH and CDR2 LQKENI. This CDR3 is 16 amino acids long. V lost 5 bases and J lost 4; bases outside the gene matches: 7. The sequenced CDR3 bases are TGTGCCAGCTCAGACTCTCTAGCGGGGGGGCCAGATACG. This translates into CASSDSLAGGPDT. The entire CDR3 protein reads CASSDSLAGGPDTQYF.

This clone was observed at least ten times. The read finishes 3 residues shy of the CDR3 end, and the germline J gene is used to complete it. The V gene is TRBV7-6, the J gene TRBJ1-2; TRBD1 is a possible D gene (5 bases). The germline gives CDR1 SGHVS, CDR2 FNYEAQ. The V end was cut by 3 bases, the J end by 7 bases, with 9 bases between. CDR3 length equals 12 residues. The covered CDR3 bases are TGTGCCAGCAGCTTCCCAGGGTCTGGC. Its translation is CASSFPGSG. The CDR3 as a whole reads CASSFPGSGYTF.

In regard to this clone: The read stops 3 residues short of the end of the CDR3; the missing end is completed from the germline J gene. V and J are TRBV5-1 and TRBJ2-1; 8 positions agree with TRBD2. The trim removed 7 bases at V and 6 bases at J, leaving 12 bases unmatched. The length of the CDR3 is 15 residues. Germline V lookup: CDR1 SGHRS, CDR2 YFSETQ. The part of the CDR3 DNA that was read is TGCGCCAGCCGCCCGGGGGGGGCATTAAGCAATGAG. Protein sequence: CASRPGGALSNE. The whole CDR3 sequence is CASRPGGALSNEQFF.